This note documents a single TCR beta chain sequence. The germline V gene encodes CDR1 SGHRS and CDR2 YFSETQ. The CDR3 covers 17 residues. The ends were cut back, 4 bases at V and 0 bases at J, with 14 bases in the middle. TCRdb passed the 5' RACE reads through MiXCR, listing each CDR3 protein once. The sample yields around 9,000 distinct CDR3 sequences, over 50% seen once. Treg sorting used a CD4+CD25+CD127-/low gate. This sequence joins TRBV5-1 and TRBJ2-6; no definite D call. The specimen was Tregs sorted from a lymph node. The origin of this receptor is a female donor with breast cancer. The CDR3 nucleotides read TGCGCCAGCAGCCATCAGGACGGATCCTCTGGGGCCAACGTCCTGACTTTC. It translates to CASSHQDGSSGANVLTF.